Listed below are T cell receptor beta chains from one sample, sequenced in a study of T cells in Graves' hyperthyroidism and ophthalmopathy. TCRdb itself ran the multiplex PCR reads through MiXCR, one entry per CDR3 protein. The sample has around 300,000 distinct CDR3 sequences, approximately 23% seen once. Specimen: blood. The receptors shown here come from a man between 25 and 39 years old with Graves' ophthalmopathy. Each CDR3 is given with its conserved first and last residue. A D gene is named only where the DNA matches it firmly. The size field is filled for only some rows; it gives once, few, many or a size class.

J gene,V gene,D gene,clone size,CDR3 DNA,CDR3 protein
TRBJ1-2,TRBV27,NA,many,TGTGCCAGCAAGGTGGGGCGCACCTATGGCTACACCTTC,CASKVGRTYGYTF
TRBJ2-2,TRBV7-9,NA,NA,TGTGCCAGCAGCTTAGGATGGGACACCGGGGAGCTGTTTTTT,CASSLGWDTGELFF
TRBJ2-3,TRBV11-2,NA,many,TGTGCCAGCAGCTTAGCTCTGGGGACAGATACGCAGTATTTT,CASSLALGTDTQYF
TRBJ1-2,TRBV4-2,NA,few,TGTGCCAGCAGCCCTCCCCGTCCCAATGGCTACACCTTC,CASSPPRPNGYTF
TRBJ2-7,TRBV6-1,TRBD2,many,TGTGCCAGCAGTGTATCCGGGACTAGCGTCTACGAGCAGTACTTC,CASSVSGTSVYEQYF
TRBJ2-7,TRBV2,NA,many,TGTGCCAGCAGTGAAGCAACGGGACGTCGAGAGCAGTACTTC,CASSEATGRREQYF
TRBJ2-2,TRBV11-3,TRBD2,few,TGTGCCAGCAGCACCGACAGGGTTTCTAGCGGGAGGCGTAACACCGGGGAGCTGTTTTTT,CASSTDRVSSGRRNTGELFF
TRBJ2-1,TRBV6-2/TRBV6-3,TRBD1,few,TGTGCCAGCAGTTATACGGGACAGTACAATGAGCAGTTCTTC,CASSYTGQYNEQFF
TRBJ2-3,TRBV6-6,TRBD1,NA,TGTGCCAGCAGTTACCTCCAGGGGGCAGATACGCAGTATTTT,CASSYLQGADTQYF
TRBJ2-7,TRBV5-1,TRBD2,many,TGCGCCAGCAGCTACGACTCAGCGGGAGACTACGAGCAGTACTTC,CASSYDSAGDYEQYF
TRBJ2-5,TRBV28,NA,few,TGTGCCAGCAGTTTGTACCCGTCGGGTTTAGTGGGGGAGACCCAGTACTTC,CASSLYPSGLVGETQYF
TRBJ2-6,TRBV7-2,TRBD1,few,TGTGCCAGCAGCCTCGCCGGGACAGGGATCTCTGGGGCCAACGTCCTGACTTTC,CASSLAGTGISGANVLTF
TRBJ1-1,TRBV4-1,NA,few,TGCGCCAGCAGCCAGGCAGGGAGCACTGAAGCTTTCTTT,CASSQAGSTEAFF
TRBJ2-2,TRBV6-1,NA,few,TGTGCCAGTTATAGCGGAGTGGGCACCGGGGAGCTGTTTTTT,CASYSGVGTGELFF
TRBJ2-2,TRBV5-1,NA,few,TGCGCCAGCAGCTGGGGCGGGGAGCTGTTTTTT,CASSWGGELFF
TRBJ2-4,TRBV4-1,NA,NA,TGCGCCAGCAGCCAAGATACTCTAGGAAAAAACATTCAGTACTTC,CASSQDTLGKNIQYF
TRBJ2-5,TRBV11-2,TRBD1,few,TGTGCCAGCAGCCTGGGGGACGGGACAGGGGGCTGGGAGACCCAGTACTTC,CASSLGDGTGGWETQYF
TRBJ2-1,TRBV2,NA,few,TGTGCCAGCAGTGAAGGCGGGGTCTCCTACAATGAGCAGTTCTTC,CASSEGGVSYNEQFF
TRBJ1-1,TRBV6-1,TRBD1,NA,TGTGCCAGCAGTAAACAGGGGGCGCGTACTGAAGCTTTCTTT,CASSKQGARTEAFF
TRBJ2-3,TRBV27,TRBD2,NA,TGTGCCAGCAGGGGACTAGCGTTAACAGATACGCAGTATTTT,CASRGLALTDTQYF
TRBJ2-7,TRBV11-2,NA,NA,TGTGCCAGCAGCTTAAATCGCCTAGCGAGGAACGAGCAGTACTTC,CASSLNRLARNEQYF
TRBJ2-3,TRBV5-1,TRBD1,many,TGCGCCAGCAGCTTTGCCGGACAGGGCACAGATACGCAGTATTTT,CASSFAGQGTDTQYF